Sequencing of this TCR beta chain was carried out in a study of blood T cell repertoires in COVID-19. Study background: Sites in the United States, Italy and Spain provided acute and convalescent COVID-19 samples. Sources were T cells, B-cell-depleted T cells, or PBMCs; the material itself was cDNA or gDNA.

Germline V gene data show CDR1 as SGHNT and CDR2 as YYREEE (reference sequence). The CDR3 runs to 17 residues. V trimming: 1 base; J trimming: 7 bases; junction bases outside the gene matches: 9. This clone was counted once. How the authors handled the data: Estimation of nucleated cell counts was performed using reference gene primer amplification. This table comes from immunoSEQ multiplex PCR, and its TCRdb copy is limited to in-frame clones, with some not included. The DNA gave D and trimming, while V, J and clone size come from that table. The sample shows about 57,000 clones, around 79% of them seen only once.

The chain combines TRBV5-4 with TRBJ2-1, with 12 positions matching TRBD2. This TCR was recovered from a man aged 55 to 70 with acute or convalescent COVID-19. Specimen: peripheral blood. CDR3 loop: CASSLKILGLAGNEQFF. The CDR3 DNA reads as TGTGCCAGCAGCTTGAAAATATTAGGACTAGCGGGAAATGAGCAGTTCTTC.